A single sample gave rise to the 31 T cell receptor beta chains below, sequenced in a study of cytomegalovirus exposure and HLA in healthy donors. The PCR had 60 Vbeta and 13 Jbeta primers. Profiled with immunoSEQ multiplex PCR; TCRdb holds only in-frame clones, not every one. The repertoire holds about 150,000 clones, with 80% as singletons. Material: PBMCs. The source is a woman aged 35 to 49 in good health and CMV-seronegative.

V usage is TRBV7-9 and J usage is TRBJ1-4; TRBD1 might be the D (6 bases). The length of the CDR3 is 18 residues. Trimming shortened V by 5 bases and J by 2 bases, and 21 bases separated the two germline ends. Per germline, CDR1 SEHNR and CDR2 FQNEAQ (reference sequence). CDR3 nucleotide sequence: TGTGCCAGCAGCCCTTGTTTCGTTCGGGGGGCCACTAATGAAAAACTGTTTTTT. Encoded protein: CASSPCFVRGATNEKLFF.

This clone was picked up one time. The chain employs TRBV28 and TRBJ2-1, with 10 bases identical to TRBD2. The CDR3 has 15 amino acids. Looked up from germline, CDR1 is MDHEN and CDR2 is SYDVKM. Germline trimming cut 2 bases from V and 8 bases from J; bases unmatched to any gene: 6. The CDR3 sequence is CASSLVASGSYEQFF. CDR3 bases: TGTGCCAGCAGTTTAGTGGCTAGCGGGAGCTATGAGCAGTTCTTC. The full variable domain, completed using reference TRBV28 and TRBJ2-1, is DVKVTQSSRYLVKRTGEKVFLECVQDMDHENMFWYRQDPGLGLRLIYFSYDVKMKEKGDIPEGYSVSREKKERFSLILESASTNQTSMYLCASSLVASGSYEQFFGPGTRLTVL.

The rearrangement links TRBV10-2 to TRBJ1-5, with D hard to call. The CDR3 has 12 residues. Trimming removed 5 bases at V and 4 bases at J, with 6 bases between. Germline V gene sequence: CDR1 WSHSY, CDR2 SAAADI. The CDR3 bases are TGCGCCAGCAGTAGCGGGAATCAGCCCCAGCATTTT. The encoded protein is CASSSGNQPQHF.

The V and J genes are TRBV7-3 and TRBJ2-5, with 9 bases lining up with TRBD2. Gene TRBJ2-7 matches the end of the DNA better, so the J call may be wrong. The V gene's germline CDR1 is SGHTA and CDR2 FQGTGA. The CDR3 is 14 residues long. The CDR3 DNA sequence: TGTGCCAGCAGCCGTAGCGGGAGCTCCTACGAGCAGTACTTC. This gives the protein CASSRSGSSYEQYF.

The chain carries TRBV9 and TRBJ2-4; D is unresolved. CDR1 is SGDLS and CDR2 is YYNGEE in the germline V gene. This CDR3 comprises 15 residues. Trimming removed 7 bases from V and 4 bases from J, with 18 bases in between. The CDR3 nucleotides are TGTGCCAGCGGCGGACCCGAGACTGCAAAAAACATTCAGTACTTC. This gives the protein CASGGPETAKNIQYF.

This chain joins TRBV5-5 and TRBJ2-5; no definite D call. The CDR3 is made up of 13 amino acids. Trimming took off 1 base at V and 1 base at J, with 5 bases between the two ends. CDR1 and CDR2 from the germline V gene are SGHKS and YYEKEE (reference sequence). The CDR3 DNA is TGTGCCAGCAGCTTGACAGCCCAAGAGACCCAGTACTTC. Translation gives CASSLTAQETQYF.

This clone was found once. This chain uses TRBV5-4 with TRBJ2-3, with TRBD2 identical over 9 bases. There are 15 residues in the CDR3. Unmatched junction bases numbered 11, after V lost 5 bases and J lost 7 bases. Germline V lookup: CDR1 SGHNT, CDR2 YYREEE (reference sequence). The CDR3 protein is CASSPSGARWHTQYF. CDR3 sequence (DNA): TGTGCCAGCAGTCCTAGCGGGGCTAGGTGGCATACGCAGTATTTT. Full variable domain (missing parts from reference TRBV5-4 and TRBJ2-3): ETGVTQSPTHLIKTRGQQVTLRCSSQSGHNTVSWYQQALGQGPQFIFQYYREEENGRGNFPPRFSGLQFPNYSSELNVNALELDDSALYLCASSPSGARWHTQYFGPGTRLTVL.

The CDR3 bases are TGTGCCAGCAGCCCTGACGGGACTAGCGGGAGGGCAGGGGATACGCAGTATTTT. Translating gives CASSPDGTSGRAGDTQYF. The rearrangement uses TRBV7-2 and TRBJ2-3, with 16 positions matching TRBD2. J lost 6 bases, V lost 5 bases, and 11 bases had no gene match. This CDR3 has 18 residues. Germline assignment: CDR1 SGHTA and CDR2 FQGNSA.

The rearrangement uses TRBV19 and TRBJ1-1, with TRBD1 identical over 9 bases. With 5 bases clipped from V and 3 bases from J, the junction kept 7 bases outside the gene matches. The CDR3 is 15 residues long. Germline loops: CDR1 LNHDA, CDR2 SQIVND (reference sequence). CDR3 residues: CASSLSQGADTEAFF. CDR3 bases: TGTGCCAGTAGTCTCTCACAGGGGGCGGACACTGAAGCTTTCTTT.

The CDR3 here is CASSDPGTSYEQYF. As DNA, the CDR3 is TGCGCCAGCAGCGATCCCGGGACATCCTACGAGCAGTACTTC. The chain is built from TRBV10-1 and TRBJ2-5; D might be TRBD1 (6 bases). The J call may be wrong; the DNA end is better matched by TRBJ2-7. Germline-derived CDR1 and CDR2 are WNHNN and SYGVQD (reference sequence). This CDR3 region has 14 residues.

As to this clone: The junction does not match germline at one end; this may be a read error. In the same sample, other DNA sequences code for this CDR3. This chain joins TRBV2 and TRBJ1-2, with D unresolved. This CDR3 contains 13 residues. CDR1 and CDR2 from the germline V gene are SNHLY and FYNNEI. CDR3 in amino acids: CASSERENYGYTF. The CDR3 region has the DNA TGTGCCAGCAGTGAAAGAGAGAACTATGGCTACACCTTT.

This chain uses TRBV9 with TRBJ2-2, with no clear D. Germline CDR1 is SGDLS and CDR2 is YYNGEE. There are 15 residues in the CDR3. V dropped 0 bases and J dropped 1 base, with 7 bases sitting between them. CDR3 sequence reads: CASSVEYRNTGELFF. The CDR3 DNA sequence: TGTGCCAGCAGCGTAGAATATCGGAACACCGGGGAGCTGTTTTTT.

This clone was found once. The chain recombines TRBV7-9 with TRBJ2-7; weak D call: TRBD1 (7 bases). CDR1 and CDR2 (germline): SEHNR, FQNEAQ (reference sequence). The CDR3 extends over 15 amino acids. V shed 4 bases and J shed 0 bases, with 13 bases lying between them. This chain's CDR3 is CASSSLQGGSYEQYF. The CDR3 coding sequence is TGTGCCAGCAGCTCCCTTCAGGGGGGCTCCTACGAGCAGTACTTC.

The CDR3 bases are TGTGCCAGCTCACCTGACAGAGGCACCGGGGAGCTGTTTTTT. Translating gives CASSPDRGTGELFF. The chain joins TRBV18 to TRBJ2-2, with a tentative D call TRBD1 (5 bases). CDR3 size: 14 residues. Per germline, CDR1 KGHSH and CDR2 LQKENI. Trimming took off 3 bases at V and 4 bases at J, with 9 bases between the two ends.

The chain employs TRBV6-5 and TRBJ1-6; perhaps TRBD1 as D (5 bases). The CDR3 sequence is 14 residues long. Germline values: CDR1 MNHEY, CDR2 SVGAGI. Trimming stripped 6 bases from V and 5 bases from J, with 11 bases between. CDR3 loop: CASRLTEDNSPLHF. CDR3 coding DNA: TGTGCCAGCAGGCTGACAGAAGATAATTCACCCCTCCACTTT.

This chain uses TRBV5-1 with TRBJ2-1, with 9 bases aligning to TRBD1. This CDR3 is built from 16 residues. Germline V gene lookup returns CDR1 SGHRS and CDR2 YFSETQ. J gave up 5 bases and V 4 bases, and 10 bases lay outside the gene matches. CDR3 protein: CASSRGPGQGHNEQFF. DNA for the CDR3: TGCGCCAGCAGCCGCGGACCGGGACAGGGCCACAATGAGCAGTTCTTC.

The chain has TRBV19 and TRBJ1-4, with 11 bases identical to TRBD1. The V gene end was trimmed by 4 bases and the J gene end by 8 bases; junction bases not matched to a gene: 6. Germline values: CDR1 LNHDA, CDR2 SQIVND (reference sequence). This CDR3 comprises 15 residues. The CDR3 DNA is TGTGCCAGTAGTACCGCCGGGACAGGGGGAGAAAAACTGTTTTTT. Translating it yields CASSTAGTGGEKLFF.

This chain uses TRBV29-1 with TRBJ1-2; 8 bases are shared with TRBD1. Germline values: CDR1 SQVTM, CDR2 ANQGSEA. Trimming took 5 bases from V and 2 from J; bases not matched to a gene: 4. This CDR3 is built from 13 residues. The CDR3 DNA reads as TGCAGCGTTACGGGACAGGAGAACTATGGCTACACCTTC. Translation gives CSVTGQENYGYTF.

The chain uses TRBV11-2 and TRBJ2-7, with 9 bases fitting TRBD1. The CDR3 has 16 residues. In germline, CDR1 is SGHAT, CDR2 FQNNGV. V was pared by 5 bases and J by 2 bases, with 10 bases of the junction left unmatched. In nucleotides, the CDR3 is TGTGCCAGCAGCATACCGGGACAGGGTAGAACCTACGAGCAGTACTTC. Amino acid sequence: CASSIPGQGRTYEQYF.

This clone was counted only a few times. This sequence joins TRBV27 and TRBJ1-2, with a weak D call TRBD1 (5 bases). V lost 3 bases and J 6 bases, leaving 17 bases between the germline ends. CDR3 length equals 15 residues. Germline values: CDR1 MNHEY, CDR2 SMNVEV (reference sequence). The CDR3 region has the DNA TGTGCCAGCAGTTTCGTCGGGCAGGGATTCGATGGCTACACCTTC. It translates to CASSFVGQGFDGYTF.

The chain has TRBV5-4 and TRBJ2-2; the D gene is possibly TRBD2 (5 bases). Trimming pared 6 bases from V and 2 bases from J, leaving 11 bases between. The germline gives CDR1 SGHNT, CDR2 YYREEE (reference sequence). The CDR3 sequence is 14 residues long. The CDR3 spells CASKFSVNTGELFF. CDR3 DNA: TGTGCCAGCAAATTTAGCGTAAACACCGGGGAGCTGTTTTTT.

This CDR3 reads CASSPGRLYEQYF. The CDR3, as DNA: TGTGCCAGCTCCCCAGGGCGACTGTACGAGCAGTACTTC. The chain joins TRBV6-5 to TRBJ2-7; the D gene is possibly TRBD1 (5 bases). The CDR3 spans 13 residues. V lost 8 bases and J 4 bases, leaving 15 bases between the germline ends. Germline V gene sequence: CDR1 MNHEY, CDR2 SVGAGI.

CDR3 loop: CASILIQDIKAYEQYF. In DNA, the CDR3 is TGTGCCAGCATTCTTATACAGGATATTAAGGCCTACGAGCAGTACTTC. The chain couples TRBV2 to TRBJ2-7, with D maybe TRBD1 (5 bases). Germline lookup yields CDR1 SNHLY and CDR2 FYNNEI. The CDR3 has 16 amino acids. Trimming shortened V by 7 bases and J by 2 bases, and 21 bases separated the two germline ends.

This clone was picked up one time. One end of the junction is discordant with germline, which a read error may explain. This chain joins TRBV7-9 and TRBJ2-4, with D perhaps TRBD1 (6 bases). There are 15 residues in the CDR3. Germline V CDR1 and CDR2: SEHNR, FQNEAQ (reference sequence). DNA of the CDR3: TGTGCCAGCAGCTTAGTTGGTGGGGGCTTAAACAGTCAGTACTTC. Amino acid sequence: CASSLVGGGLNSQYF.

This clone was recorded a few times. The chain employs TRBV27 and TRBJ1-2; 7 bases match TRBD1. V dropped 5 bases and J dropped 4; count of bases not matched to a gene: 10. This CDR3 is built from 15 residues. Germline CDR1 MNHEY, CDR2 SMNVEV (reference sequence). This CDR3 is CASSLIGGLSYGYTF. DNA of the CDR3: TGTGCCAGCAGTCTCATAGGGGGCTTGTCCTATGGCTACACCTTC.

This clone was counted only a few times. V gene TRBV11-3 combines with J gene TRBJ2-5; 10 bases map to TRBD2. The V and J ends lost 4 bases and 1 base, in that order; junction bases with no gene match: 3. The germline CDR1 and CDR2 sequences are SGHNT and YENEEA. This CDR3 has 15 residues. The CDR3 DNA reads TGTGCCAGCAGCTCTCGGACTAGCGGCCAAGAGACCCAGTACTTC. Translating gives CASSSRTSGQETQYF.

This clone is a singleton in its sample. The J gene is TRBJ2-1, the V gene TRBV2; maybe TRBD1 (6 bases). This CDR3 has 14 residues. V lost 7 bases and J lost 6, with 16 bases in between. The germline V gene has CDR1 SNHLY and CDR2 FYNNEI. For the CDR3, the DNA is TGTGCCAGCACTCGAAACGGACAGTTCAATGAGCAGTTCTTC. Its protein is CASTRNGQFNEQFF. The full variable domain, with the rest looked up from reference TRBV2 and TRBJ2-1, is EPEVTQTPSHQVTQMGQEVILRCVPISNHLYFYWYRQILGQKVEFLVSFYNNEISEKSEIFDDQFSVERPDGSNFTLKIRSTKLEDSAMYFCASTRNGQFNEQFFGPGTRLTVL.

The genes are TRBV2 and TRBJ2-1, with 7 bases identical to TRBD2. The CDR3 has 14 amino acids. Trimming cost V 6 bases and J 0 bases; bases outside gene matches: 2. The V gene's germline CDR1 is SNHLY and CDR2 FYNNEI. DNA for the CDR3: TGTGCCAGCAGGGCTAGCGGCTCCTACAATGAGCAGTTCTTC. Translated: CASRASGSYNEQFF.

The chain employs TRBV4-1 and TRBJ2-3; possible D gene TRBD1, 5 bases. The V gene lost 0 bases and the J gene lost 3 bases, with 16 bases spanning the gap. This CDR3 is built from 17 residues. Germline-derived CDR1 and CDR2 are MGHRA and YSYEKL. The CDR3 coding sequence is TGCGCCAGCAGCCAAGATTTTAAGTGGGGCCGGACAGATACGCAGTATTTT. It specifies CASSQDFKWGRTDTQYF.

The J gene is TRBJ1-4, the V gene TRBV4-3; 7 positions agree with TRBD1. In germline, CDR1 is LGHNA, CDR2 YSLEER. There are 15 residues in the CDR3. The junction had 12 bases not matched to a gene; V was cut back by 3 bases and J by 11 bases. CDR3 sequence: CASSQATGELGKLFF. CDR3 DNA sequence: TGCGCCAGCAGCCAGGCTACAGGGGAATTGGGGAAACTGTTTTTT.

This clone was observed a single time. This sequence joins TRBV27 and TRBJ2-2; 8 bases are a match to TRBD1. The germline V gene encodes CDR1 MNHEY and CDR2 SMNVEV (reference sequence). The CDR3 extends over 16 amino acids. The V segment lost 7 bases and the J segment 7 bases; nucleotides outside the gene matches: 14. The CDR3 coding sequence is TGTGCCAGCACTGATCCAGGGGGCCTTTATAGCGGGGAGCTGTTTTTT. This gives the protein CASTDPGGLYSGELFF.